The 26 T cell receptor beta chains below were found in one sample sequenced in a study of control samples from healthy donors and cancer patients. TCRdb's table, derived via immunoSEQ multiplex PCR, lists solely in-frame clones and lacks some. The sample holds roughly 130,000 clones, approximately 90% seen once. The sequencing sample was made of blood. All receptors derive from a man between 18 and 35 years old in good health.

The chain carries TRBV27 and TRBJ2-2; a possible D gene is TRBD1 (6 bases). In germline, CDR1 is MNHEY, CDR2 SMNVEV (reference sequence). Between the trimmed V and J ends, which lost 3 bases and 1 base, there was a span of 15 bases. The CDR3 has 17 amino acids. CDR3 amino acids: CASSFSLTGRNTGELFF. The CDR3 coding sequence is TGTGCCAGCAGTTTCTCATTGACAGGACGGAACACCGGGGAGCTGTTTTTT.

V is TRBV2 and J is TRBJ1-5, with D perhaps matching TRBD1 (5 bases). The V gene lost 4 bases and the J gene lost 2 bases, with 12 bases spanning the gap. CDR3 length: 15 amino acids. Germline lookup yields CDR1 SNHLY and CDR2 FYNNEI. Here the CDR3 reads CASSVGEGGNQPQHF. The CDR3 region has the DNA TGTGCCAGCAGTGTTGGGGAAGGGGGCAATCAGCCCCAGCATTTT. The variable domain in full, completed from reference TRBV2 and TRBJ1-5, reads EPEVTQTPSHQVTQMGQEVILRCVPISNHLYFYWYRQILGQKVEFLVSFYNNEISEKSEIFDDQFSVERPDGSNFTLKIRSTKLEDSAMYFCASSVGEGGNQPQHFGDGTRLSIL.

V and J are TRBV6-5 and TRBJ2-2, with D perhaps matching TRBD1 (6 bases). The length of the CDR3 is 14 residues. V dropped 7 bases and J dropped 1 base, with 10 bases sitting between them. Germline V gene lookup returns CDR1 MNHEY and CDR2 SVGAGI. CDR3 nucleotides: TGTGCCAGCAAATGGGGGCTGAACACCGGGGAGCTGTTTTTT. Translating it yields CASKWGLNTGELFF.

The genes are TRBV7-2 and TRBJ2-3; 7 bases line up with TRBD1. Per the germline V gene, CDR1 is SGHTA and CDR2 is FQGNSA. V lost 5 bases, J lost 4 bases, and 12 bases stayed unmatched. The CDR3 has 16 residues. The chain's CDR3 is CASSPRPRQGPDTQYF. CDR3 coding DNA: TGTGCCAGCAGCCCGCGTCCGAGACAGGGTCCAGATACGCAGTATTTT.

The rearrangement joins TRBV28 to TRBJ1-6; D is undetermined. V was pared by 7 bases and J by 11 bases, with 18 bases between. Germline values: CDR1 MDHEN, CDR2 SYDVKM. The CDR3 sequence is 14 residues long. CDR3 nucleotide sequence: TGTGCCAGCACCACCGGCCCGGGGTCAACACCCCTCCACTTT. It codes for CASTTGPGSTPLHF.

The chain has TRBV4-1 and TRBJ1-4, with TRBD1 matching over 7 bases. Trimming took 2 bases from V and 3 from J; bases not matched to a gene: 3. Germline V gene data show CDR1 as MGHRA and CDR2 as YSYEKL. The CDR3 is 15 amino acids. Here the CDR3 DNA reads TGCGCCAGCAGCCAATCGCAGGGGGCTAATGAAAAACTGTTTTTT. Translated: CASSQSQGANEKLFF.

The chain uses TRBV5-1 and TRBJ2-1; 10 bases are shared with TRBD1. Germline V gives CDR1 SGHRS, CDR2 YFSETQ. This CDR3 region has 15 residues. Unmatched junction bases numbered 2, after V lost 2 bases and J lost 3 bases. CDR3 sequence: CASSFGTGVYNEQFF. CDR3 bases: TGCGCCAGCAGCTTTGGGACAGGGGTCTACAATGAGCAGTTCTTC.

This clone was counted a single time. This rearrangement joins TRBV2 to TRBJ1-1; 8 bases agree with TRBD1. The CDR3 consists of 15 residues. Germline V gene lookup returns CDR1 SNHLY and CDR2 FYNNEI. The V and J ends lost 5 bases and 4 bases, in that order; junction bases with no gene match: 9. CDR3 amino acids: CASSSQGARVTEAFF. The DNA for the CDR3 is TGTGCCAGCAGTTCCCAGGGGGCTCGGGTCACTGAAGCTTTCTTT.

CDR3 in DNA: TGTGCCAGCAGCTTAGATCCGGGCTTTGAAGCTTTCTTT. This gives the protein CASSLDPGFEAFF. The V and J genes are TRBV7-9 and TRBJ1-1; D not certain. This CDR3 is 13 amino acids long. Per the germline V gene, CDR1 is SEHNR and CDR2 is FQNEAQ (reference sequence). V was shortened by 1 base and J by 7 bases, with 10 bases between the two germline ends.

The chain combines TRBV4-1 with TRBJ1-1; D may be TRBD1 (6 bases). The V gene lost 3 bases and the J gene lost 0 bases, with 26 bases spanning the gap. CDR3 length: 20 amino acids. Germline V CDR1 and CDR2: MGHRA, YSYEKL. This CDR3 reads CASSHPRWARGQILNTEAFF. In nucleotides, the CDR3 is TGCGCCAGCAGCCACCCCAGATGGGCCAGGGGACAAATCCTGAACACTGAAGCTTTCTTT.

The gene calls are TRBV24-1 and TRBJ1-2, with D tentatively TRBD1 (5 bases). CDR1 and CDR2 from the germline V gene are KGHDR and SFDVKD. The CDR3 has 14 residues. Between the trimmed V and J ends, which lost 2 bases and 1 base, there was a span of 7 bases. The CDR3 is CATSDYRFNYGYTF. CDR3 nucleotide sequence: TGTGCCACCAGTGATTACAGGTTTAACTATGGCTACACCTTC.

This chain uses TRBV10-1 with TRBJ2-7; D not resolved. The CDR3 sequence is 14 residues long. Germline CDR1 WNHNN, CDR2 SYGVQD (reference sequence). With 4 bases removed from V and 5 bases from J, the gap between germline ends came to 15 bases. This chain's CDR3 is CASSGVGPFDEQYF. The CDR3 DNA reads as TGCGCCAGCAGTGGGGTGGGCCCGTTCGACGAGCAGTACTTC.

This clone was seen just once. V and J are TRBV30 and TRBJ1-1; D may be TRBD1 (6 bases). This CDR3 comprises 12 residues. Germline CDR1 and CDR2: GTSNPN and SVGIG (reference sequence). Trimming removed 8 bases at V and 1 base at J, with 11 bases between. CDR3 region: CAQDRRNTEAFF. The CDR3 nucleotides read TGTGCCCAGGACAGAAGGAACACTGAAGCTTTCTTT.

As DNA, the CDR3 is TGTGCCAGCTCACCAGTAGGACTAGCGGGCCCAGATACGCAGTATTTT. It encodes CASSPVGLAGPDTQYF. The chain combines TRBV18 with TRBJ2-3; 11 nucleotides match TRBD2. CDR3 length: 16 residues. Trimming removed 2 bases from V and 4 bases from J; junction bases left unmatched: 5. The germline CDR1 and CDR2 sequences are KGHSH and LQKENI.

The gene calls are TRBV27 and TRBJ1-5, with 7 bases fitting TRBD1. CDR3 length: 17 amino acids. Germline trimming cut 5 bases from V and 6 bases from J; bases unmatched to any gene: 16. Germline values: CDR1 MNHEY, CDR2 SMNVEV (reference sequence). CDR3 amino acids: CASSQDSRQGSSQPQHF. CDR3 in DNA: TGTGCCAGCAGTCAAGATAGCCGACAGGGTTCCAGTCAGCCCCAGCATTTT.

This clone has a handful of counts. This chain joins TRBV7-9 and TRBJ2-2; 7 bases match TRBD1. Germline CDR1 and CDR2: SEHNR and FQNEAQ (reference sequence). This CDR3 spans 16 amino acids. Trimming took 5 bases from V and 3 from J; bases not matched to a gene: 9. The CDR3 protein is CASSPTQGLDTGELFF. CDR3 sequence (DNA): TGTGCCAGCAGCCCGACACAGGGGCTTGACACCGGGGAGCTGTTTTTT.

The chain joins TRBV5-1 to TRBJ2-4, with D unresolved. The CDR3 extends over 16 amino acids. V gave up 4 bases and J gave up 1 base, with 15 bases separating them. CDR1 is SGHRS and CDR2 is YFSETQ in the germline V gene. CDR3 in amino acids: CASSPDISRAKNIQYF. CDR3 sequence (DNA): TGCGCCAGCAGCCCTGACATTAGTAGGGCCAAAAACATTCAGTACTTC.

The chain is built from TRBV5-6 and TRBJ2-5; D not resolved. The V gene's germline CDR1 is SGHDT and CDR2 YYEEEE. The germline V and J ends were trimmed by 4 bases and 0 bases, with 7 bases remaining between them. CDR3 length: 13 amino acids. CDR3 sequence: CASSQPYQETQYF. The CDR3 DNA reads as TGTGCCAGCAGCCAGCCGTACCAAGAGACCCAGTACTTC.

The chain couples TRBV29-1 to TRBJ2-1; D perhaps matches TRBD1 (6 bases). Germline CDR1 reads SQVTM; CDR2 reads ANQGSEA. CDR3 size: 13 residues. V was cut by 6 bases and J by 7 bases, with 16 bases left in between. This CDR3 reads CSVVSERGNEQFF. The CDR3 region has the DNA TGCAGCGTGGTATCGGAGAGGGGGAATGAGCAGTTCTTC.

The chain combines TRBV15 with TRBJ2-2; D is ambiguous. CDR1 is LNHNV, CDR2 YYDKDF, per germline (reference sequence). V lost 5 bases to trimming and J lost 6 bases, with 7 bases between them. This CDR3 spans 12 amino acids. The CDR3 bases are TGTGCCACCAGCCGCCCCCCCGGGGAGCTGTTTTTT. Residues: CATSRPPGELFF.

This chain connects TRBV5-1 to TRBJ1-2; 8 bases are a match to TRBD1. V gave up 0 bases and J gave up 3 bases; unmatched junction bases: 4. The CDR3 covers 15 residues. CDR1 is SGHRS and CDR2 is YFSETQ in the germline V gene. CDR3 nucleotide sequence: TGCGCCAGCAGCTTGGGGTTGACAGGGGACTATGGCTACACCTTC. Translated, it gives CASSLGLTGDYGYTF.

The chain has TRBV27 and TRBJ1-4; the D is unclear. In germline, CDR1 is MNHEY, CDR2 SMNVEV (reference sequence). This CDR3 is built from 13 residues. With 6 bases removed from V and 8 bases from J, the gap between germline ends came to 13 bases. The CDR3 loop is CASRFRFSEKLFF. DNA of the CDR3: TGTGCCAGCAGATTCCGATTTTCCGAAAAACTGTTTTTT.

The CDR3 region is CASSLVSYSTDTQYF. CDR3 coding DNA: TGCGCCAGCAGCTTGGTCTCATATAGCACAGATACGCAGTATTTT. V usage is TRBV5-1 and J usage is TRBJ2-3; D is unresolved. The V and J ends lost 0 bases and 0 bases respectively, with 8 bases between them. The CDR3 has 15 amino acids. Germline CDR1 SGHRS, CDR2 YFSETQ.

The rearrangement joins TRBV6-5 to TRBJ2-7, with TRBD1 matching 9 bases. Per the germline V gene, CDR1 is MNHEY and CDR2 is SVGAGI. J was trimmed by 5 bases and V by 5 bases; bases with no gene match: 10. This CDR3 comprises 15 residues. The CDR3 reads CASSITGTGTHEQYF. As DNA, the CDR3 is TGTGCCAGCAGTATAACCGGGACAGGGACCCACGAGCAGTACTTC.

The chain carries TRBV2 and TRBJ2-3; D not certain. CDR3 length: 14 residues. The germline CDR1 and CDR2 sequences are SNHLY and FYNNEI. V shed 6 bases and J shed 0 bases, with 10 bases lying between them. The CDR3 nucleotides read TGTGCCAGCAGCGTAGACGGCAGCACAGATACGCAGTATTTT. Its protein product is CASSVDGSTDTQYF.

The chain has TRBV7-6 and TRBJ2-3; possible D gene TRBD2, 7 bases. The length of the CDR3 is 18 residues. V dropped 4 bases and J dropped 0 bases, with 20 bases sitting between them. CDR1 is SGHVS, CDR2 FNYEAQ, per germline. The CDR3 loop reads CASSSHPRGGRSTDTQYF. DNA of the CDR3: TGTGCCAGCAGCTCCCATCCGAGGGGGGGCCGAAGCACAGATACGCAGTATTTT.